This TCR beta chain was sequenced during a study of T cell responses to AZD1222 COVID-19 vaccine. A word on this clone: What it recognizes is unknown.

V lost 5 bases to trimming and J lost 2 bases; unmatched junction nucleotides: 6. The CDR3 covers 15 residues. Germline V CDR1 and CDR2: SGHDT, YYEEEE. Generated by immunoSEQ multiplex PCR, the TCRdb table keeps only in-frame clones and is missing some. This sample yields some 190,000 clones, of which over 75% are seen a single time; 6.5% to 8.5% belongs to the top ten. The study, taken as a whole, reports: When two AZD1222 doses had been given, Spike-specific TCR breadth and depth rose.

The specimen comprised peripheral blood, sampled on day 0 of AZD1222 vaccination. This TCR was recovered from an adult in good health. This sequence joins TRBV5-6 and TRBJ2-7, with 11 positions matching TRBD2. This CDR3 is CASRLGTSGAYEQYF. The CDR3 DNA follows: TGTGCCAGCAGACTCGGGACTAGCGGCGCCTACGAGCAGTACTTC.